This T cell receptor (beta chain) was found in a study of beta chain features in type 1 diabetes. Background on the study: Cell yields, age and gender were similar between patients and healthy donors. Overall study findings and caveats: VDJ junctions sequenced from type 1 diabetes patients showed fewer insertions and more deletions. It was not settled here whether HLA type affects TCRB rearrangement.

Every isolated RNA sample was fully reverse transcribed, so sequencing captured expressed TCRB transcripts. Profiled with immunoSEQ multiplex PCR; TCRdb holds only in-frame clones, not every one. The table includes hundreds of thousands of clones, 30% detected once. This clone turned up a few times. What it recognizes is unknown. The CDR3 has 16 residues. The V gene end was trimmed by 6 bases and the J gene end by 5 bases; junction bases not matched to a gene: 13. The germline gives CDR1 SGHAT, CDR2 FQNNGV. The TCR comes from a man aged 18 to 35 in good health. The V and J genes are TRBV11-2 and TRBJ2-3, with 8 bases aligning to TRBD2. The specimen sequenced was naive CD4+ T cells from blood. CDR3 nucleotide sequence: TGTGCCAGCAGACCAGTCCGGGAGGGCCTGTTAGATACGCAGTATTTT. This encodes CASRPVREGLLDTQYF. The entire variable domain, with the rest obtained from reference TRBV11-2 and TRBJ2-3, is as follows: EAGVAQSPRYKIIEKRQSVAFWCNPISGHATLYWYQQILGQGPKLLIQFQNNGVVDDSQLPKDRFSAERLKGVDSTLKIQPAKLEDSAVYLCASRPVREGLLDTQYFGPGTRLTVL.